This T cell receptor (beta chain) was sequenced during a study of T-cell reconstitution after alpha-beta-depleted transplantation in children. Preparation of the TCRbeta library involved a method that used unique molecular identifiers. TCRdb itself ran the PCR reads through MiXCR, one entry per CDR3 protein. The table shows roughly 200,000 distinct CDR3 sequences, with 11% occurring only once. The CDR3 runs to 15 residues. V lost 4 bases and J lost 3; bases outside the gene matches: 3. The V gene's germline CDR1 is LGHDT and CDR2 YNNKEL (reference sequence). This clonotype was counted many times. Its antigen is undetermined. Findings of the study overall: The main origin of T-cell counts and diversity one year after transplant was newly produced T cells. Expanded graft clones numbering several hundred reportedly gave rise to alpha-beta T cells about two months after transplant.

The TCR originated in a child in the first two years of life with acute myeloid leukemia, due to receive a stem cell transplant. The rearrangement uses TRBV3-1 and TRBJ2-6; 7 positions agree with TRBD1. Sequencing was performed on PBMCs, taken before TCRalphabeta/CD19-depleted stem cell transplant. For the CDR3, the DNA is TGTGCCAGCAGCCCGACAGGGTTTGGGGCCAACGTCCTGACTTTC. Its translation is CASSPTGFGANVLTF.